The present entry profiles one T cell receptor beta chain with its context. Its antigen is not known. V gave up 0 bases and J gave up 5 bases, with 11 bases separating them. Germline V gives CDR1 GTSNPN, CDR2 SVGIG (reference sequence). This CDR3 is 14 amino acids long. This table comes from immunoSEQ multiplex PCR, and its TCRdb copy is limited to in-frame clones, with some not included. The table lists over a million clones, roughly 96% of them singletons, with roughly 1.2% in the top ten. This sample was taken from a study of shared clonotypes between healthy human individuals. In the study overall: Donors had three CD4 naive, three CD4 memory, two CD8 naive and one CD8 memory plate apiece.

Study-wide results and limits: What naive subsets generally showed was a larger estimated richness than memory subsets showed. Genetic and exposure-history diversity was limited by the small donor number. Exclusively blood specimens were collected; tissue repertoires likely differ.

The origin of this receptor is a man aged 30-40 years in good health. The sequenced sample was naive CD4+ T cells sorted from blood. Subset noted: CD45RA+ positively selected. V and J are TRBV30 and TRBJ1-5; D possibly corresponds to TRBD1 (6 bases). Written as DNA, the CDR3 is TGTGCCTGGAGTGTCAAAGGGGGGGATCAGCCCCAGCATTTT. Protein: CAWSVKGGDQPQHF. The full variable domain, its missing parts supplied by reference TRBV30 and TRBJ1-5, is SQTIHQWPATLVQPVGSPLSLECTVEGTSNPNLYWYRQAAGRGLQLLFYSVGIGQISSEVPQNLSASRPQDRQFILSSKKLLLSDSGFYLCAWSVKGGDQPQHFGDGTRLSIL.